This entry lists 17 T cell receptor beta chains sequenced from one sample in a study of T-cell memory formation after mild COVID-19. TCRdb called the 5' RACE reads again in MiXCR, with one record for every CDR3 protein. The table records approximately 440,000 distinct CDR3 sequences, 20% of them present only once. Sequenced: PBMCs or a T cell subset sorted from them (not recorded which). Receptor source: an adult woman who had mild COVID-19 (a few samples of this study predate the infection). Cell type and time point are not known.

This chain links TRBV20-1 with TRBJ1-1; TRBD1 might be the D (5 bases). Trimming stripped 6 bases from V and 1 base from J, with 15 bases between. This CDR3 has 14 amino acids. Germline V gene data show CDR1 as DFQATT and CDR2 as SNEGSKA (reference sequence). The CDR3: CSAIDGHQNTEAFF. The DNA for the CDR3 is TGCAGTGCGATTGACGGACATCAGAACACTGAAGCTTTCTTT.

This chain links TRBV12-3 or TRBV12-4 with TRBJ1-1; possible D gene TRBD1, 6 bases. The CDR3 totals 15 residues. Between the trimmed V and J ends, which lost 6 bases and 1 base, there was a span of 15 bases. CDR3 in DNA: TGTGCCAGCAGCCCCTTGGGGGGGGCGAACACTGAAGCTTTCTTT. It is translated as CASSPLGGANTEAFF.

The chain uses TRBV7-3 and TRBJ1-1, with no clear D. The CDR3 loop spans 14 amino acids. The germline gives CDR1 SGHTA, CDR2 FQGTGA. Deletions cut 1 base from V and 1 base from J, with 7 bases between. Here the CDR3 DNA reads TGTGCCAGCAGCTTAAATGGAGCGAACACTGAAGCTTTCTTT. Translated: CASSLNGANTEAFF. Using reference TRBV7-3 and TRBJ1-1 for the parts outside the CDR3, the full variable domain is GAGVSQTPSNKVTEKGKYVELRCDPISGHTALYWYRQSLGQGPEFLIYFQGTGAADDSGLPNDRFFAVRPEGSVSTLKIQRTERGDSAVYLCASSLNGANTEAFFGQGTRLTVV.

Only a few counts were recorded for this clonotype. The chain joins TRBV7-9 to TRBJ2-1; weak D call: TRBD2 (6 bases). CDR1 is SEHNR and CDR2 is FQNEAQ in the germline V gene (reference sequence). This CDR3 comprises 15 residues. Trimming cost V 4 bases and J 0 bases, with 10 bases left between them. CDR3 loop: CASSSTSSSYNEQFF. In nucleotides, the CDR3 is TGTGCCAGCAGCTCGACTAGTTCCTCCTACAATGAGCAGTTCTTC.

This clonotype was found a few times. The gene calls are TRBV5-1 and TRBJ2-7; 7 bases are a match to TRBD1. The CDR3 has 13 amino acids. V shed 5 bases and J 7 bases; nucleotides not matched to a gene: 9. Germline loops: CDR1 SGHRS, CDR2 YFSETQ. CDR3 sequence (DNA): TGCGCCAGCAGACCTGGGACAGCAAGAGAGCAGTACTTC. This encodes CASRPGTAREQYF.

This clonotype appeared a few times. The chain links TRBV11-3 to TRBJ2-5; 7 nucleotides line up with TRBD2. Germline V lookup: CDR1 SGHNT, CDR2 YENEEA. The CDR3 extends over 15 amino acids. V dropped 5 bases and J dropped 6; count of bases not matched to a gene: 12. CDR3 protein: CASSAPGLPMKTQYF. The CDR3 nucleotides are TGTGCCAGCAGCGCACCGGGACTACCGATGAAGACCCAGTACTTC.

This chain joins TRBV12-3 or TRBV12-4 and TRBJ1-5; D call uncertain. This CDR3 spans 15 amino acids. The V gene lost 2 bases and the J gene lost 1 base, with 9 bases spanning the gap. The CDR3 loop reads CASSLRVPSNQPQHF. CDR3 DNA sequence: TGTGCCAGCAGTTTACGGGTACCCAGCAATCAGCCCCAGCATTTT.

This clonotype has only a few counts. The chain recombines TRBV6-2 or TRBV6-3 with TRBJ2-7; D uncertain. The CDR3 is 14 residues long. V gave up 6 bases and J gave up 3 bases, with 15 bases separating them. Germline CDR1 is MNHEY and CDR2 is SVGEGT. The CDR3 nucleotides read TGTGCCAGCAGACCCCAAGGTCCTAACTACGAGCAGTACTTC. Residues: CASRPQGPNYEQYF.

CDR3 protein: CASSFIQGLGTDTQYF. Here the CDR3 DNA reads TGTGCCAGCAGCTTCATCCAGGGGCTAGGCACAGATACGCAGTATTTT. The chain couples TRBV7-9 to TRBJ2-3; possibly TRBD1 for D (6 bases). V shed 3 bases and J shed 1 base, with 14 bases lying between them. The V gene's germline CDR1 is SEHNR and CDR2 FQNEAQ (reference sequence). There are 16 residues in the CDR3.

J is TRBJ2-1 and V is TRBV5-6; D possibly matches TRBD1 or TRBD2 (6 bases each). V lost 4 bases and J lost 10, with 15 bases in between. The CDR3 length is 13 residues. The V gene's germline CDR1 is SGHDT and CDR2 YYEEEE. CDR3 bases: TGTGCCAGCAGCCCCTGGGGGGCACGGGAGCAGTTCTTC. This encodes CASSPWGAREQFF.

There are a few counts of this clonotype. The V and J genes are TRBV12-3 or TRBV12-4 and TRBJ2-1; TRBD2 is a possible D gene (6 bases). V shed 3 bases and J shed 10 bases, with 10 bases lying between them. CDR3 length: 12 residues. Here the CDR3 DNA reads TGTGCCAGCAGTTTTTCGACTAGGGAGCAGTTCTTC. Residues: CASSFSTREQFF.

This clonotype was observed a few times. The chain couples TRBV9 to TRBJ2-5, with 10 bases that match TRBD2. The V gene end was trimmed by 6 bases and the J gene end by 1 base; junction bases not matched to a gene: 12. Germline CDR1 reads SGDLS; CDR2 reads YYNGEE. This CDR3 spans 17 amino acids. CDR3: CASIGRRSGGPQETQYF. The CDR3 DNA reads TGTGCCAGCATCGGCCGTCGTAGCGGGGGGCCCCAAGAGACCCAGTACTTC. Using reference TRBV9 and TRBJ2-5 for the parts outside the CDR3, the full variable domain is DSGVTQTPKHLITATGQRVTLRCSPRSGDLSVYWYQQSLDQGLQFLIQYYNGEERAKGNILERFSAQQFPDLHSELNLSSLELGDSALYFCASIGRRSGGPQETQYFGPGTRLLVL.

This clonotype has a handful of counts. This chain uses TRBV5-5 with TRBJ2-4; D gene ambiguous. V was cut by 3 bases and J by 4 bases, with 17 bases left in between. Germline-derived CDR1 and CDR2 are SGHKS and YYEKEE (reference sequence). The CDR3 is made up of 16 amino acids. CDR3 in DNA: TGTGCCAGCAGCTCTTCGGGCGGTCCGGTAAAAAACATTCAGTACTTC. This encodes CASSSSGGPVKNIQYF.

This rearrangement joins TRBV9 to TRBJ2-5; 10 bases agree with TRBD2. Germline V gene data show CDR1 as SGDLS and CDR2 as YYNGEE. This CDR3 comprises 16 residues. The ends lost 4 bases at V and 1 base at J; junction bases unmatched: 7. Here the CDR3 reads CASSPGLAETQETQYF. The CDR3 nucleotides read TGTGCCAGCAGCCCCGGACTAGCGGAGACCCAAGAGACCCAGTACTTC. Complete variable domain (other parts from reference TRBV9 and TRBJ2-5): DSGVTQTPKHLITATGQRVTLRCSPRSGDLSVYWYQQSLDQGLQFLIQYYNGEERAKGNILERFSAQQFPDLHSELNLSSLELGDSALYFCASSPGLAETQETQYFGPGTRLLVL.

The chain carries TRBV20-1 and TRBJ1-1, with TRBD1 as a possible D gene (5 bases). V was cut by 0 bases and J by 14 bases, with 16 bases left in between. Germline V lookup: CDR1 DFQATT, CDR2 SNEGSKA (reference sequence). CDR3 length: 12 residues. The CDR3 DNA reads TGCAGTGCTAGAGACCGGGACCCCAGGGCATTCTTT. Its protein is CSARDRDPRAFF.

This clonotype was counted only a few times. This chain links TRBV5-1 with TRBJ2-1, with no clear D. The V end lost 0 bases, the J end lost 3 bases, and 7 bases lay between the germline ends. The CDR3 covers 14 residues. Germline loops: CDR1 SGHRS, CDR2 YFSETQ. In DNA, the CDR3 is TGCGCCAGCAGCTTGGATGCTAACTACAATGAGCAGTTCTTC. Its protein product is CASSLDANYNEQFF. Full variable domain (missing parts from reference TRBV5-1 and TRBJ2-1): KAGVTQTPRYLIKTRGQQVTLSCSPISGHRSVSWYQQTPGQGLQFLFEYFSETQRNKGNFPGRFSGRQFSNSRSEMNVSTLELGDSALYLCASSLDANYNEQFFGPGTRLTVL.

This clonotype was counted only a few times. This rearrangement joins TRBV5-1 to TRBJ2-1; a possible D gene is TRBD1 (6 bases). Germline CDR1 SGHRS, CDR2 YFSETQ. The ends were cut back, 4 bases at V and 7 bases at J, with 12 bases in the middle. The length of the CDR3 is 13 residues. In DNA, the CDR3 is TGCGCCAGCAGCCCCCAGGGGTTAAATGAGCAGTTCTTC. Protein sequence: CASSPQGLNEQFF.